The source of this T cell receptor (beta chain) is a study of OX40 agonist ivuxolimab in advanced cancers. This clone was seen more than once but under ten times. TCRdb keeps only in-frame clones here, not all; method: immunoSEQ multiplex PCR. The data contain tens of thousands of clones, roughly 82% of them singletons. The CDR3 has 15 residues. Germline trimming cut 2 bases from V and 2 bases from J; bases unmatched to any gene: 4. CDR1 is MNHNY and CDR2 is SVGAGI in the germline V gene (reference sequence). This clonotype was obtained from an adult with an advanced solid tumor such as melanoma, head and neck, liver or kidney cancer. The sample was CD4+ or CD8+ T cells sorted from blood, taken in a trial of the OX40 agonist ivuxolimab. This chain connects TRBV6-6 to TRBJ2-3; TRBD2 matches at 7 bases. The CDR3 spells CASSYRLAATDTQYF. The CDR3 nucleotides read TGTGCCAGCAGTTACAGGCTAGCGGCCACAGATACGCAGTATTTT.